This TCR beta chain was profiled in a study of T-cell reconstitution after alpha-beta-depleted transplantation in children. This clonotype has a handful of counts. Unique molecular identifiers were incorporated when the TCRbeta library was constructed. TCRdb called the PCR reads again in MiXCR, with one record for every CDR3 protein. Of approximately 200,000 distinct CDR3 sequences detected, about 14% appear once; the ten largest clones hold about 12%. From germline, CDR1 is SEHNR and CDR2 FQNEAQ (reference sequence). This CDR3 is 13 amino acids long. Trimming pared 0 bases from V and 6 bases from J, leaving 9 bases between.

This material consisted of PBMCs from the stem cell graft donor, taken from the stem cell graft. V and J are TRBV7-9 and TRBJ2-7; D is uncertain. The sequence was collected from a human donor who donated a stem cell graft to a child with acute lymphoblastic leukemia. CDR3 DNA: TGTGCCAGCAGCTTAGCGGGATGGGGCGAGCAGTACTTC. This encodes CASSLAGWGEQYF.